The rows below give T cell receptor beta chains drawn from one sample of a study of early T cells in non-severe SARS-CoV-2 infection. TCRdb passed the 5' RACE reads through MiXCR, listing each CDR3 protein once. The sample records some 32,000 distinct CDR3 sequences, about 5.7% being singletons. Sequenced sample: whole blood. All receptors come from an adult who was a healthcare worker with PCR-confirmed SARS-CoV-2 infection or an uninfected control (not recorded which). CDR3s include the opening cysteine and the closing phenylalanine or tryptophan. Fields, in order: D gene, V gene, CDR3 protein. D genes are given only for firm matches.

TRBD1,TRBV20-1,CSARVTGEETQYF
-,TRBV12-3/TRBV12-4,CASRRTADSPLHF
-,TRBV11-2,CASSLEVSYEQYF
TRBD1,TRBV7-9,CASSSPGTAVMNEQFF
TRBD1,TRBV6-1,CASSDRDRGYTFF
-,TRBV3-1,CASSQEQRQGYTF
-,TRBV5-1,CASSPSPTGGGYEQYF
-,TRBV28,CASSLTLLSDEQFF
TRBD1,TRBV12-3/TRBV12-4,CASSLSGQGREKLFF
-,TRBV5-5,CASSSSYSINEQFF
-,TRBV7-2,CASSQALSENTIYF
-,TRBV20-1,CSATRSLSYEQYF
-,TRBV3-1,CASSQEVWGYEQYF